This is a list of T cell receptor beta chains from one sample in a study of blood T cells in healthy people across ages. TCRdb used MiXCR to reprocess the 5' RACE reads, holding one entry per CDR3 protein. This sample yields roughly 800,000 distinct CDR3 sequences, of which roughly 64% are seen a single time; approximately 21% belongs to the top ten. Sequencing used blood. The receptors derive from a man aged 25 to 40 in good health. The CDR3 runs from the conserved cysteine through the conserved F or W. D genes are given only for firm matches. The size field is filled for only some rows; it gives once, few, many or a size class.

TRBJ2-7,few,.,TRBV3-1,CASSHGMGEQYF,TGTGCCAGCAGCCACGGGATGGGCGAGCAGTACTTC
TRBJ2-3,.,TRBD2,TRBV6-1,CASRSPGLADYTDTQYF,TGTGCCAGCCGTAGTCCGGGACTAGCGGACTACACAGATACGCAGTATTTT
TRBJ2-6,.,.,TRBV2,CARARCSGANVLTF,TGTGCCCGAGCACGGTGCTCTGGGGCCAACGTCCTGACTTTC
TRBJ2-1,once,.,TRBV2,CASSEGTSIPEQFF,TGTGCCAGCAGTGAGGGGACCTCGATCCCTGAGCAGTTCTTC
TRBJ2-1,few,TRBD1,TRBV4-3,CASSQVFRGRNEQFF,TGCGCCAGCAGCCAAGTTTTCAGGGGGCGGAATGAGCAGTTCTTC
TRBJ1-1,.,.,TRBV20-1,CSAPRSGRTPEAFF,TGCAGTGCTCCCCGAAGTGGACGAACACCTGAAGCTTTCTTT
TRBJ2-7,.,TRBD1,TRBV20-1,CSASSPQGAPNEQYF,TGCAGTGCTAGCTCACCACAGGGGGCACCAAACGAGCAGTACTTC
TRBJ1-1,.,.,TRBV7-9,CASSLRGGQDRAFF,TGTGCCAGCAGCCTCCGAGGAGGGCAAGACCGGGCTTTCTTT
TRBJ2-1,many,.,TRBV7-2,CASSLASNEQFF,TGCGCCAGCAGCTTGGCCAGCAATGAGCAGTTCTTC
TRBJ2-7,.,.,TRBV4-1,CASSQKRVGDSYEQYF,TGCGCCAGCAGCCAAAAAAGGGTCGGAGACTCCTACGAGCAGTACTTC
TRBJ1-1,.,TRBD1,TRBV7-9,CASSLDQGDTEAFF,TGTGCCAGCAGCTTAGACCAGGGGGACACTGAAGCTTTCTTT
TRBJ2-7,.,TRBD2,TRBV20-1,CSVLAGGLNAYEQYF,TGCAGTGTTTTAGCGGGAGGCCTGAATGCCTACGAGCAGTACTTC
TRBJ2-5,.,TRBD1,TRBV7-3,CASSSSDREETQYF,TGTGCCAGCAGCTCCTCTGACAGGGAAGAGACCCAGTACTTC
TRBJ1-1,many,.,TRBV30,CAWSFRNTEAFF,TGTGCCTGGAGCTTCCGGAACACTGAAGCTTTCTTT
TRBJ2-3,once,.,TRBV28,CASSFASAGKGSDTQYF,TGTGCCAGCAGTTTCGCTTCGGCGGGAAAGGGCTCAGATACGCAGTATTTT
TRBJ2-7,.,.,TRBV14,CASSRSYTYEQYF,TGTGCCAGCAGCCGCTCTTACACCTACGAGCAGTACTTC
TRBJ2-7,few,.,TRBV6-5,CASRPGPRVTYEQYF,TGTGCCAGCAGACCGGGGCCGCGGGTAACCTACGAGCAGTACTTC
TRBJ1-1,.,TRBD1,TRBV10-3,CAIGSIGGQEAFF,TGTGCCATAGGTTCTATTGGGGGACAGGAGGCTTTCTTT
TRBJ2-3,.,.,TRBV6-2/TRBV6-3,CASSHRSARTDTQYF,TGTGCCAGCAGTCACCGGAGCGCTCGCACAGATACGCAGTATTTT
TRBJ2-1,.,TRBD2,TRBV25-1,CASSLREGRTDEQFF,TGTGCCAGCAGTTTACGGGAGGGCCGTACGGATGAGCAGTTCTTC
TRBJ2-7,once,.,TRBV10-3,CAIKKGGGSYEQYF,TGTGCCATCAAGAAGGGGGGGGGATCCTACGAGCAGTACTTC
TRBJ2-1,.,TRBD2,TRBV10-3,CAISELTTTSSSYNEQFF,TGTGCCATCAGTGAGCTAACAACGACTAGCAGCTCCTACAATGAGCAGTTCTTC
TRBJ1-5,.,TRBD1,TRBV2,CASSTEGALPQHF,TGTGCCAGCAGTACGGAGGGGGCTCTGCCCCAGCATTTT
TRBJ1-2,.,.,TRBV7-9,CAGSGNSRSNYGYTF,TGTGCCGGATCGGGGAACAGTCGGTCTAACTATGGCTACACCTTC
TRBJ1-2,.,.,TRBV11-3,CASSVRGGYGYTF,TGTGCCAGCAGCGTACGAGGGGGTTATGGCTATACCTTC